This T cell receptor beta chain is from a study of OX40 agonist ivuxolimab in advanced cancers. Points from the study as a whole: CD8+ T cells averaged more expanded clones than CD4+. Antigens targeted by the expanded peripheral T cells were not determined. At doses 0.1 to 3.0 mg/kg, CD4+ and CD8+ clones expanded.

Profiling relied on immunoSEQ multiplex PCR, and the TCRdb table lists in-frame clones only, not all of them. The sample includes 25,000 or so clones, approximately 83% seen only once; the top ten take about 12%. V gave up 0 bases and J gave up 6 bases, with 9 bases separating them. Germline CDR1 MNHEY, CDR2 SVGAGI. The CDR3 covers 15 residues. On this clone itself: Its antigen is unidentified.

The sequence derives from an adult with an advanced solid tumor such as melanoma, head and neck, liver or kidney cancer. The chain is built from TRBV6-5 and TRBJ1-6; tentative D call: TRBD1 (6 bases). The material was CD4+ or CD8+ T cells sorted from blood, obtained in a trial of the OX40 agonist ivuxolimab. The CDR3, as DNA: TGTGCCAGCAGTTACTCCAGGGGTGGTAATTCACCCCTCCACTTT. Translation gives CASSYSRGGNSPLHF.